The rows below give T cell receptor beta chains drawn from one sample of a study of technical replicates of blood from several donors. TCRdb's table, derived via immunoSEQ multiplex PCR, lists solely in-frame clones and lacks some. This sample has some 71,000 clones, with 95% to 98% found just once. Sequencing was carried out using T cells isolated from PBMCs. The receptors come from a human donor in good health. Both conserved end residues are part of each CDR3. The D gene is left open where the match is weak.

J gene: TRBJ1-2; D gene: .; V gene: TRBV2; CDR3 protein: CASSESLFNGYTF
J gene: TRBJ1-2; D gene: .; V gene: TRBV7-9; CDR3 protein: CASSPGSTNYGYTF
J gene: TRBJ1-2; D gene: .; V gene: TRBV27; CDR3 protein: CASSRRRGAGFDGYTF
J gene: TRBJ2-5; D gene: .; V gene: TRBV30; CDR3 protein: CAWRERALGALETQYF
J gene: TRBJ2-7; D gene: .; V gene: TRBV7-9; CDR3 protein: CASSVYTSSYEQYF
J gene: TRBJ1-5; D gene: .; V gene: TRBV28; CDR3 protein: CASSLFGDQPQHF
J gene: TRBJ2-5; D gene: TRBD1; V gene: TRBV4-1; CDR3 protein: CASSQPQGARETQYF
J gene: TRBJ2-3; D gene: .; V gene: TRBV2; CDR3 protein: CASSETSFSDTQYF
J gene: TRBJ1-1; D gene: TRBD1; V gene: TRBV4-1; CDR3 protein: CASSPGTGGVRDTEAFF
J gene: TRBJ2-3; D gene: .; V gene: TRBV30; CDR3 protein: CAWQGTDTQYF
J gene: TRBJ2-1; D gene: .; V gene: TRBV7-8; CDR3 protein: CASSLSPVPDEQFF
J gene: TRBJ1-5; D gene: TRBD1; V gene: TRBV10-3; CDR3 protein: CAISGQGLNQPQHF
J gene: TRBJ2-7; D gene: .; V gene: TRBV10-3; CDR3 protein: CAVQGRRDYEQYF
J gene: TRBJ2-2; D gene: .; V gene: TRBV30; CDR3 protein: CAWNPQGRGITGELFF
J gene: TRBJ2-7; D gene: TRBD1; V gene: TRBV7-8; CDR3 protein: CASSMTGSTLYEQYF
J gene: TRBJ2-7; D gene: TRBD2; V gene: TRBV6-6; CDR3 protein: CASSRGTILSYEQYF
J gene: TRBJ2-1; D gene: .; V gene: TRBV5-1; CDR3 protein: CASSLDLDEQFF
J gene: TRBJ2-1; D gene: TRBD2; V gene: TRBV29-1; CDR3 protein: CSVPPGLAGGLKSSNEQFF
J gene: TRBJ2-5; D gene: TRBD2; V gene: TRBV6-1; CDR3 protein: CASSVSGGFSHQETQYF
J gene: TRBJ2-5; D gene: .; V gene: TRBV7-6; CDR3 protein: CASSSGWETQYF
J gene: TRBJ2-7; D gene: TRBD1; V gene: TRBV30; CDR3 protein: CAWNRDRDYEQYF
J gene: TRBJ1-2; D gene: .; V gene: TRBV7-9; CDR3 protein: CASSLEGVDGYTF
J gene: TRBJ2-7; D gene: TRBD2; V gene: TRBV7-2; CDR3 protein: CASSPWTSAVEQYF
J gene: TRBJ2-5; D gene: TRBD2; V gene: TRBV9; CDR3 protein: CASSVGGGRAVQTQYF
J gene: TRBJ2-7; D gene: .; V gene: TRBV18; CDR3 protein: CASSIRTVTYEQYF
J gene: TRBJ1-1; D gene: .; V gene: TRBV5-1; CDR3 protein: CASIGDIGNTEAFF
J gene: TRBJ2-1; D gene: TRBD2; V gene: TRBV9; CDR3 protein: CASSDSGSLYNEQFF
J gene: TRBJ2-7; D gene: .; V gene: TRBV6-5; CDR3 protein: CASRSSSYEQYF
J gene: TRBJ2-2; D gene: TRBD1; V gene: TRBV5-4; CDR3 protein: CASSPWTGENTGELFF
J gene: TRBJ2-3; D gene: TRBD1; V gene: TRBV9; CDR3 protein: CASSVAQGADTQYF
J gene: TRBJ2-7; D gene: .; V gene: TRBV6-1; CDR3 protein: CASSDVAREQYF
J gene: TRBJ2-2; D gene: TRBD1; V gene: TRBV10-3; CDR3 protein: CAIKQGASNTGELFF
J gene: TRBJ2-5; D gene: .; V gene: TRBV7-2; CDR3 protein: CASSPPWPGLVETQYF
J gene: TRBJ2-1; D gene: TRBD2; V gene: TRBV6-6; CDR3 protein: CASRGLAGRGEQFF
J gene: TRBJ1-1; D gene: .; V gene: TRBV19; CDR3 protein: CASRWRTEAFF
J gene: TRBJ2-1; D gene: .; V gene: TRBV5-6; CDR3 protein: CASSSEGIGHYNEQFF
J gene: TRBJ2-4; D gene: .; V gene: TRBV9; CDR3 protein: CASSAHTGPTRDIQYF
J gene: TRBJ1-4; D gene: .; V gene: TRBV14; CDR3 protein: CASSQNRLGEKLFF
J gene: TRBJ1-2; D gene: TRBD1; V gene: TRBV9; CDR3 protein: CASSPDRGVYGYTF
J gene: TRBJ2-2; D gene: TRBD1; V gene: TRBV7-3; CDR3 protein: CASSKQGVSITGELFF
J gene: TRBJ1-5; D gene: .; V gene: TRBV4-1; CDR3 protein: CASSQGGDQPQHF
J gene: TRBJ1-1; D gene: .; V gene: TRBV2; CDR3 protein: CASSEYRTREAFF
J gene: TRBJ1-1; D gene: TRBD1; V gene: TRBV27; CDR3 protein: CASSSDRVAFF
J gene: TRBJ1-2; D gene: .; V gene: TRBV9; CDR3 protein: CASSQGGAQGYTF
J gene: TRBJ1-1; D gene: .; V gene: TRBV4-1; CDR3 protein: CASSHSAGEVNTEAFF
J gene: TRBJ2-1; D gene: .; V gene: TRBV20-1; CDR3 protein: CSARGGEQFF
J gene: TRBJ1-4; D gene: .; V gene: TRBV7-9; CDR3 protein: CASSLDRSGERLFF
J gene: TRBJ2-7; D gene: TRBD1; V gene: TRBV2; CDR3 protein: CASSALGQPRKEQYF
J gene: TRBJ2-7; D gene: .; V gene: TRBV5-1; CDR3 protein: CASSAEFSGEQYF
J gene: TRBJ1-4; D gene: .; V gene: TRBV14; CDR3 protein: CASSPDRTNEKLFF
J gene: TRBJ1-1; D gene: TRBD1; V gene: TRBV28; CDR3 protein: CASSLSEGARTEAFF
J gene: TRBJ2-7; D gene: .; V gene: TRBV7-2; CDR3 protein: CASSLDRYSYEQYF
J gene: TRBJ2-7; D gene: TRBD2; V gene: TRBV7-8; CDR3 protein: CASSLVSGRDYEQYF
J gene: TRBJ2-3; D gene: .; V gene: TRBV7-9; CDR3 protein: CASSLGRGTQYF
J gene: TRBJ1-5; D gene: .; V gene: TRBV4-1; CDR3 protein: CASSGLQTLGGYSNQPQHF
J gene: TRBJ2-7; D gene: TRBD1; V gene: TRBV7-9; CDR3 protein: CASSFRDRGYEQYF
J gene: TRBJ1-2; D gene: .; V gene: TRBV5-5; CDR3 protein: CASSLDHYGYTF
J gene: TRBJ1-1; D gene: TRBD1; V gene: TRBV4-2; CDR3 protein: CASSHGQGWENTEAFF
J gene: TRBJ2-7; D gene: .; V gene: TRBV9; CDR3 protein: CASSVGGQRTGEQYF
J gene: TRBJ2-2; D gene: .; V gene: TRBV27; CDR3 protein: CASSLGANTGELFF